A single sample is the source of the 22 T cell receptor beta chains below, sequenced in a study of post-analysis software for immune sequencing data. The study, taken as a whole, reports: Among 5 or 6 TRBV segments more frequent in patients than controls were TRBV5-6, TRBV5-1 and TRBV20-1.

Sequencing libraries made from TCR beta cDNA carried unique molecular identifiers. MiXCR, applied by TCRdb to the PCR reads, yields one record per CDR3 protein. The profile shows about 260,000 distinct CDR3 sequences, 30% to 45% of them singletons. These receptors lack a known antigen. Specimen: blood. The source of these receptors is a girl between 5 and 17 years old with multiple sclerosis.

This clonotype was seen more than once but under ten times. V is TRBV5-4 and J is TRBJ1-2; 7 bases align to TRBD1. CDR3 length: 14 amino acids. Per germline, CDR1 SGHNT and CDR2 YYREEE (reference sequence). The trim removed 6 bases at V and 2 bases at J, leaving 7 bases unmatched. The CDR3 protein is CASTEKQGNYGYTF. The CDR3 region has the DNA TGTGCCAGCACCGAAAAACAGGGGAACTATGGCTACACCTTC.

This clonotype occurred a few times. V is TRBV19 and J is TRBJ1-1, with D tentatively TRBD1 (5 bases). The CDR3 runs to 13 residues. Trimming removed 7 bases at V and 6 bases at J, with 15 bases between. CDR1 and CDR2 (germline): LNHDA, SQIVND (reference sequence). CDR3 in amino acids: CASTGRGPSEAFF. The CDR3 DNA is TGTGCCAGTACCGGACGGGGCCCCTCTGAAGCTTTCTTT.

This clonotype occurred many times. The V call is TRBV15, the J call TRBJ2-1; D is possibly TRBD2 (6 bases). The CDR3 runs to 15 residues. Trimming pared 1 base from V and 5 bases from J, leaving 12 bases between. The germline gives CDR1 LNHNV, CDR2 YYDKDF (reference sequence). The CDR3 DNA reads as TGTGCCACCAGCAGAGGGGACTTAAAAAACAATGAGCAGTTCTTC. It yields the protein CATSRGDLKNNEQFF. Full variable domain (outside the CDR3, taken from reference TRBV15 and TRBJ2-1): DAMVIQNPRYQVTQFGKPVTLSCSQTLNHNVMYWYQQKSSQAPKLLFHYYDKDFNNEADTPDNFQSRRPNTSFCFLDIRSPGLGDTAMYLCATSRGDLKNNEQFFGPGTRLTVL.

The rearrangement links TRBV29-1 to TRBJ1-2; no reliable D call. The CDR3 sequence is 13 residues long. Germline CDR1 is SQVTM and CDR2 is ANQGSEA. This CDR3 reads CSYLLLSPYGYTF. In DNA, the CDR3 is TGCAGTTACCTGCTGCTGAGCCCTTATGGCTACACCTTC.

This clonotype has a handful of counts. V is TRBV5-6 and J is TRBJ2-5, with 8 bases lining up with TRBD1. The trim removed 4 bases at V and 1 base at J, leaving 6 bases unmatched. This CDR3 spans 15 amino acids. Germline CDR1 reads SGHDT; CDR2 reads YYEEEE. The CDR3 DNA reads as TGTGCCAGCAGCCCCTGGACAGGGAGCCAAGAGACCCAGTACTTC. Translated, it gives CASSPWTGSQETQYF.

This clonotype was observed many times. The rearrangement links TRBV3-1 to TRBJ1-1; D call uncertain. Germline V gene sequence: CDR1 LGHDT, CDR2 YNNKEL (reference sequence). The CDR3 covers 14 residues. Trimming stripped 0 bases from V and 5 bases from J, with 10 bases between. CDR3 in amino acids: CASSQDRGMTEAFF. The CDR3 DNA reads TGTGCCAGCAGCCAAGACCGGGGAATGACTGAAGCTTTCTTT.

With respect to this clonotype: A much larger clone is a single base away; this may be a read error. The chain recombines TRBV20-1 with TRBJ2-1, with TRBD2 matching over 7 bases. Trimming at V came to 4 bases and at J to 8 bases, leaving 14 bases not matched to a gene. This CDR3 spans 15 amino acids. Germline CDR1 is DFQATT and CDR2 is SNEGSKA (reference sequence). Here the CDR3 DNA reads TGCAGTGCTACGGGACGAGCGGGAACCCTAGATGAGCAGTTCTTC. It yields the protein CSATGRAGTLDEQFF.

The gene calls are TRBV20-1 and TRBJ2-1; TRBD2 agrees at 8 bases. The germline V gene has CDR1 DFQATT and CDR2 SNEGSKA (reference sequence). The CDR3 runs to 14 residues. The ends lost 2 bases at V and 9 bases at J; junction bases unmatched: 9. CDR3 region: CSARKRGGYSEQFF. For the CDR3, the DNA is TGCAGTGCTAGAAAACGGGGGGGCTATAGTGAGCAGTTCTTC.

This clonotype was recorded at least ten times. The chain combines TRBV20-1 with TRBJ2-4, with a tentative D call TRBD2 (7 bases). This CDR3 spans 12 amino acids. Trimming cost V 4 bases and J 9 bases, with 13 bases left between them. CDR1 and CDR2 (germline): DFQATT, SNEGSKA (reference sequence). CDR3 in amino acids: CSATGRGAIQYF. The CDR3 DNA follows: TGCAGTGCTACCGGACGGGGGGCCATTCAGTACTTC.

J is TRBJ2-3 and V is TRBV7-2; no clear D gene. Between the trimmed V and J ends, which lost 5 bases and 0 bases, there was a span of 12 bases. Germline V gives CDR1 SGHTA, CDR2 FQGNSA. There are 15 residues in the CDR3. The DNA of the CDR3 is TGTGCCAGCAGCCAACAGCCTCTTAGCACAGATACGCAGTATTTT. Protein: CASSQQPLSTDTQYF.

This clonotype came up once. The chain couples TRBV7-2 to TRBJ2-3, with 8 bases lining up with TRBD1. V lost 6 bases and J lost 5; bases outside the gene matches: 4. Germline CDR1 reads SGHTA; CDR2 reads FQGNSA. The CDR3 has 13 amino acids. The CDR3 protein is CASRRTGKDTQYF. In DNA form, the CDR3 reads TGTGCCAGCAGGCGGACAGGGAAAGATACGCAGTATTTT.

This chain connects TRBV21-1 to TRBJ2-2. TRBV21-1 is tagged as a pseudogene. CDR3 length: 16 amino acids. For the CDR3, the DNA is TGTGCCAGCAGCAAAGTCGCTGATTTCGCTCCCGGGGAGCTGTTTTTT. Its protein product is CASSKVADFAPGELFF.

This clonotype was seen repeatedly, ten times or more. The rearrangement uses TRBV10-3 and TRBJ2-3, with TRBD2 as a possible D gene (6 bases). The CDR3 sequence is 15 residues long. Germline CDR1 ENHRY, CDR2 SYGVKD. The ends were cut back, 2 bases at V and 2 bases at J, with 11 bases in the middle. DNA of the CDR3: TGTGCCATCAGTGAGGGAGGGGCACACACAGATACGCAGTATTTT. This codes for CAISEGGAHTDTQYF.

This clonotype was counted ten times or more. The V gene is TRBV20-1, the J gene TRBJ1-5; TRBD1 matches at 7 bases. The V gene end was trimmed by 7 bases and the J gene end by 7 bases; junction bases not matched to a gene: 22. Germline lookup yields CDR1 DFQATT and CDR2 SNEGSKA (reference sequence). The CDR3 extends over 17 amino acids. In nucleotides, the CDR3 is TGCAGTGTCAGGAGGCGGGTCAGGGGGGTTATCGGACAGCCCCAGCATTTT. This sequence encodes CSVRRRVRGVIGQPQHF.

This clonotype was picked up many times. The rearrangement joins TRBV5-1 to TRBJ2-3; 8 bases line up with TRBD1. This CDR3 is built from 13 residues. Germline loops: CDR1 SGHRS, CDR2 YFSETQ. Trimming at V came to 4 bases and at J to 4 bases, leaving 2 bases not matched to a gene. The CDR3 nucleotides are TGCGCCAGCAGCCGGACAGGGCCAGATACGCAGTATTTT. Protein product: CASSRTGPDTQYF.

This clonotype was detected many times. V gene TRBV28 combines with J gene TRBJ2-7; D assignment may be TRBD1 or TRBD2 (5 bases each). V lost 4 bases and J lost 2, with 15 bases in between. This CDR3 has 15 amino acids. Germline V lookup: CDR1 MDHEN, CDR2 SYDVKM. The CDR3 coding sequence is TGTGCCAGCAGTTGGGGGAAACCCGGACCCTACGAGCAGTACTTC. Its protein product is CASSWGKPGPYEQYF.

The chain joins TRBV20-1 to TRBJ2-1; D possibly uses TRBD1 or TRBD2 (5 bases each). This CDR3 has 14 residues. Trimming took 3 bases from V and 0 from J, leaving 9 bases between them. Germline V gene data show CDR1 as DFQATT and CDR2 as SNEGSKA (reference sequence). The DNA for the CDR3 is TGCAGTGCTAGCGGGACGAGCTCCTACAATGAGCAGTTCTTC. Protein product: CSASGTSSYNEQFF.

A few counts support this clonotype. The rearrangement uses TRBV25-1 and TRBJ2-7, with D unclear. The CDR3 spans 13 residues. Deletions cut 1 base from V and 0 bases from J, with 4 bases between. CDR1 is MGHDK, CDR2 SYGVNS, per germline. DNA for the CDR3: TGTGCCAGCAGTGAATCGAGCTCCTACGAGCAGTACTTC. It is translated as CASSESSSYEQYF.

This clonotype has ten or more counts. The chain links TRBV28 to TRBJ2-3; 9 nucleotides match TRBD2. V gave up 5 bases and J gave up 4 bases; unmatched junction bases: 7. There are 15 residues in the CDR3. Germline V gives CDR1 MDHEN, CDR2 SYDVKM. CDR3 protein: CASSRGRAVPDTQYF. DNA for the CDR3: TGTGCCAGCAGTCGCGGGAGGGCCGTCCCAGATACGCAGTATTTT.

This clonotype occurred a few times. The chain joins TRBV7-8 to TRBJ1-2; 7 bases line up with TRBD1. With V trimmed by 5 bases and J by 4 bases, 10 bases remained unmatched. Germline CDR1 SGHVS, CDR2 FQNEAQ. This CDR3 region has 15 residues. DNA for the CDR3: TGTGCCAGCAGCCTTGGGGGCAGGGGGGCCTATGGCTACACCTTC. Amino acids: CASSLGGRGAYGYTF.

The chain has TRBV29-1 and TRBJ1-4; D remains unclear. Germline CDR1 is SQVTM and CDR2 is ANQGSEA. The CDR3 is made up of 12 amino acids. V lost 4 bases and J 16 bases, leaving 19 bases between the germline ends. CDR3 loop: CSVVVAWGMGFF. The DNA for the CDR3 is TGCAGCGTTGTAGTGGCGTGGGGAATGGGGTTTTTT.

In this sample, this clonotype turned up a few times. This may be a read error: a much more frequent sequence differs by one nucleotide. The chain uses TRBV15 and TRBJ2-3; D unclear. Germline assignment: CDR1 LNHNV and CDR2 YYDKDF (reference sequence). The CDR3 extends over 12 amino acids. The CDR3 DNA reads as TGTGTCACCAGCCGTCGATCAGATACGCAGTATTTT. Protein sequence: CVTSRRSDTQYF. The full variable domain, its missing parts supplied by reference TRBV15 and TRBJ2-3, is DAMVIQNPRYQVTQFGKPVTLSCSQTLNHNVMYWYQQKSSQAPKLLFHYYDKDFNNEADTPDNFQSRRPNTSFCFLDIRSPGLGDTAMYLCVTSRRSDTQYFGPGTRLTVL.